Below are 8 T cell receptor beta chains sequenced from a single sample in a study of blood T cell repertoires in COVID-19. Sequencing was performed with immunoSEQ multiplex PCR; in TCRdb, only in-frame clones are kept and a portion is missing. The sample shows approximately 250,000 clones, over 80% of them seen only once. Sequenced material: peripheral blood. Receptors were obtained from a woman in her 70s with COVID-19, enrolled during active disease.

This sequence joins TRBV6-4 and TRBJ2-1; TRBD1 might be the D (5 bases). The length of the CDR3 is 14 residues. Germline V gene sequence: CDR1 MRHNA, CDR2 SNTAGT. V was trimmed by 3 bases and J by 6 bases, leaving 12 bases between them. CDR3 amino acids: CASSESQGSNEQFF. In DNA, the CDR3 is TGTGCCAGCAGTGAATCCCAGGGTAGCAATGAGCAGTTCTTC.

V and J are TRBV7-8 and TRBJ1-6; maybe TRBD1 (5 bases). This CDR3 is 15 amino acids long. V lost 4 bases and J 7 bases, leaving 14 bases between the germline ends. The V gene's germline CDR1 is SGHVS and CDR2 FQNEAQ. The CDR3 region is CASSSTNKGNSPLHF. As DNA, the CDR3 is TGTGCCAGCAGCTCCACCAATAAGGGGAATTCACCCCTCCACTTT.

The rearrangement joins TRBV29-1 to TRBJ2-3; TRBD2 agrees at 8 bases. This CDR3 comprises 17 residues. The V gene end was trimmed by 4 bases and the J gene end by 0 bases; junction bases not matched to a gene: 12. CDR1 is SQVTM, CDR2 ANQGSEA, per germline. The CDR3 sequence: CSVGGAGPSGSTDTQYF. The DNA of the CDR3 is TGCAGCGTTGGGGGCGCAGGTCCTAGCGGGAGCACAGATACGCAGTATTTT.

The chain recombines TRBV7-9 with TRBJ2-7; 10 bases map to TRBD2. Germline assignment: CDR1 SEHNR and CDR2 FQNEAQ (reference sequence). CDR3 length equals 17 residues. V lost 3 bases to trimming and J lost 7 bases; unmatched junction nucleotides: 15. CDR3 bases: TGTGCCAGCAGCTTTGAAGATCCCGGGACTAGCGAGTGGGAGCAGTACTTC. This encodes CASSFEDPGTSEWEQYF.

This sequence joins TRBV28 and TRBJ2-2, with 7 bases aligning to TRBD2. Trimming took 6 bases from V and 7 from J; bases not matched to a gene: 11. Germline loops: CDR1 MDHEN, CDR2 SYDVKM. The CDR3 has 15 amino acids. CDR3: CASRRVGLAVGELFF. In DNA, the CDR3 is TGTGCCAGCAGAAGGGTCGGCCTAGCGGTCGGGGAGCTGTTTTTT.

V is TRBV2 and J is TRBJ2-6; no reliable D call. CDR1 is SNHLY, CDR2 FYNNEI, per germline. The length of the CDR3 is 13 residues. V was cut by 7 bases and J by 0 bases, with 4 bases left in between. The CDR3 protein is CASTLSGANVLTF. The CDR3 DNA sequence: TGTGCCAGCACCCTCTCTGGGGCCAACGTCCTGACTTTC.

The chain links TRBV24-1 to TRBJ1-6; perhaps TRBD1 as D (5 bases). V was trimmed by 5 bases and J by 6 bases, leaving 16 bases between them. Germline V CDR1 and CDR2: KGHDR, SFDVKD. The CDR3 totals 16 residues. The CDR3, as DNA: TGTGCCACCAGTGTTGGGGCCCAACGAGGTAATTCACCCCTCCACTTT. Amino acids: CATSVGAQRGNSPLHF.

The chain is built from TRBV25-1 and TRBJ2-1; 11 nucleotides align to TRBD2. Looked up from germline, CDR1 is MGHDK and CDR2 is SYGVNS. Losses at the gene ends were 4 bases for V and 4 bases for J; bases not matched to a gene: 6. The CDR3 has 16 amino acids. The CDR3 loop reads CASSGYGTSGYNEQFF. CDR3 sequence (DNA): TGTGCCAGCAGTGGATACGGGACTAGCGGTTACAATGAGCAGTTCTTC. Drawing the rest from reference TRBV25-1 and TRBJ2-1, the complete variable domain is EADIYQTPRYLVIGTGKKITLECSQTMGHDKMYWYQQDPGMELHLIHYSYGVNSTEKGDLSSESTVSRIRTEHFPLTLESARPSHTSQYLCASSGYGTSGYNEQFFGPGTRLTVL.